Listed below are T cell receptor beta chains from one sample, sequenced in a study of regulatory T cells in long-lasting Graves disease. Each CDR3 protein gets one entry after TCRdb re-called the multiplex PCR reads with MiXCR. The sample has 620,000 or so distinct CDR3 sequences, roughly 15% seen once. These same records also appear under a second study, on T cells in Graves' hyperthyroidism and ophthalmopathy.

This sample comprised peripheral blood mononuclear cells (PBMCs), obtained at new diagnosis, from a patient treated with antithyroid drugs. The receptors derive from a woman under 40 with Graves disease. CDR3s include the opening cysteine and the closing phenylalanine or tryptophan. Each record gives: CDR3 DNA, CDR3 protein, J gene, V gene, clone size, D gene. A D gene is named only where the DNA matches it firmly. Where a row states a size, it is once, few, many or the class of an expanded clone; other rows omit it.

cdr3_nt: TGCAGTGCTCCCCGGGAGGACGGTGGGTGGCAGTACTTC
cdr3_aa: CSAPREDGGWQYF
j_call: TRBJ2-7
v_call: TRBV20-1
clone_size: -
d_call: TRBD2

cdr3_nt: TGTGCCAGCAGCGGTGGGGGGAACATTCAGTACTTC
cdr3_aa: CASSGGGNIQYF
j_call: TRBJ2-4
v_call: TRBV6-2/TRBV6-3
clone_size: -
d_call: -

cdr3_nt: TGTGCCAGCAGTGAAGCACAGGGCATGAACACTGAAGCTTTCTTT
cdr3_aa: CASSEAQGMNTEAFF
j_call: TRBJ1-1
v_call: TRBV2
clone_size: many
d_call: -

cdr3_nt: TGTGCCAGCAGTCCAGACCACCGGGGGGGGGAAGAGACCCAGTACTTC
cdr3_aa: CASSPDHRGGEETQYF
j_call: TRBJ2-5
v_call: TRBV28
clone_size: many
d_call: TRBD2

cdr3_nt: TGCAGTGCTAGATCCGGTAGCGGGAACTACAATGAGCAGTTCTTC
cdr3_aa: CSARSGSGNYNEQFF
j_call: TRBJ2-1
v_call: TRBV20-1
clone_size: many
d_call: TRBD2

cdr3_nt: TGTGCCAGCAGCTTAGCCGGAGGAGGGCAACCCTATGGCTACACCTTC
cdr3_aa: CASSLAGGGQPYGYTF
j_call: TRBJ1-2
v_call: TRBV7-8
clone_size: -
d_call: -

cdr3_nt: TGTGCCAGCTCACCGATCGGGTGGACTAGCGGGAGGCAACCAGATACGCAGTATTTT
cdr3_aa: CASSPIGWTSGRQPDTQYF
j_call: TRBJ2-3
v_call: TRBV18
clone_size: -
d_call: TRBD2

cdr3_nt: TGTGCCAGCAGTGAAAACTTTTACGCCCCCGAGCAGTACTTC
cdr3_aa: CASSENFYAPEQYF
j_call: TRBJ2-7
v_call: TRBV2
clone_size: -
d_call: -

cdr3_nt: TGTGCCAGTAGTCTACTGCCCGGGACTAACTATGGCTACACCTTC
cdr3_aa: CASSLLPGTNYGYTF
j_call: TRBJ1-2
v_call: TRBV19
clone_size: few
d_call: -

cdr3_nt: TGTGCCAGCAGTTTACTACAGGGAGCTATGTTCTTC
cdr3_aa: CASSLLQGAMFF
j_call: TRBJ2-1
v_call: TRBV27
clone_size: many
d_call: -

cdr3_nt: TGCGCCAGCAGCTTGGAACTAGCGGGATATCCCACAGATACGCAGTATTTT
cdr3_aa: CASSLELAGYPTDTQYF
j_call: TRBJ2-3
v_call: TRBV5-1
clone_size: many
d_call: TRBD2

cdr3_nt: TGCAGTGCTAGAGCTTTCCTAAGGGGAGATGAAGCTTTCTTT
cdr3_aa: CSARAFLRGDEAFF
j_call: TRBJ1-1
v_call: TRBV20-1
clone_size: few
d_call: -

cdr3_nt: TGTGCCAGCAGCCGCCTTAGCGGGAGGGCCCGGGAGCAGTTCTTC
cdr3_aa: CASSRLSGRAREQFF
j_call: TRBJ2-1
v_call: TRBV11-2
clone_size: many
d_call: TRBD2

cdr3_nt: TGTGCCAGCATTAGGCAAGAGAGCGGTTTGGGATATGGCTACACCTTC
cdr3_aa: CASIRQESGLGYGYTF
j_call: TRBJ1-2
v_call: TRBV2
clone_size: many
d_call: -

cdr3_nt: TGCAGTGCTAGAGATCCCGCGGGAGGGGATCTGAATGAGCAGTTCTTC
cdr3_aa: CSARDPAGGDLNEQFF
j_call: TRBJ2-1
v_call: TRBV20-1
clone_size: few
d_call: TRBD2

cdr3_nt: TGTGCCACCGCCGGGACTAGCGACAATGAGCAGTTCTTC
cdr3_aa: CATAGTSDNEQFF
j_call: TRBJ2-1
v_call: TRBV19
clone_size: -
d_call: TRBD2

cdr3_nt: TGTGCCAGCTTAGAGTCTGAAGCTTTCTTT
cdr3_aa: CASLESEAFF
j_call: TRBJ1-1
v_call: TRBV7-9
clone_size: many
d_call: -

cdr3_nt: TGCAGTGCTAGGGAGGATCCGGGACAGCGAGCCAGCTCCTATAATTCACCCCTCCACTTT
cdr3_aa: CSAREDPGQRASSYNSPLHF
j_call: TRBJ1-6
v_call: TRBV20-1
clone_size: -
d_call: TRBD1

cdr3_nt: TGCGCCAGCAGCTACCCCTCCCGAACCTCTGAAGCTTTCTTT
cdr3_aa: CASSYPSRTSEAFF
j_call: TRBJ1-1
v_call: TRBV5-1
clone_size: -
d_call: -

cdr3_nt: TGTGCCAGCAGTGAAGAAGGTATGGGCTACAATGAGCAGTTCTTC
cdr3_aa: CASSEEGMGYNEQFF
j_call: TRBJ2-1
v_call: TRBV2
clone_size: many
d_call: -

cdr3_nt: TGCAGTGTAAAGGGGAGGCAGGGATCCTACAATGAGCAGTTCTTC
cdr3_aa: CSVKGRQGSYNEQFF
j_call: TRBJ2-1
v_call: TRBV20-1
clone_size: many
d_call: -

cdr3_nt: TGTGCCAGCAGCTTGGCTCCACGGGAAGCTTTCTTT
cdr3_aa: CASSLAPREAFF
j_call: TRBJ1-1
v_call: TRBV5-6
clone_size: -
d_call: -

cdr3_nt: TGTGCCAGCAGCCCAAGGGATCCGGGACAGGGGTATGGCTACACCTTC
cdr3_aa: CASSPRDPGQGYGYTF
j_call: TRBJ1-2
v_call: TRBV7-2
clone_size: many
d_call: TRBD1

cdr3_nt: TGTGCCAGCAGTGAAGACAGGGTAACCCCTGGGGCCAACGTCCTGACTTTC
cdr3_aa: CASSEDRVTPGANVLTF
j_call: TRBJ2-6
v_call: TRBV12-3/TRBV12-4
clone_size: -
d_call: TRBD1

cdr3_nt: TGCAGTGCTAGGGGGGGATCTAGCGGGAGCCGAGAGACCCAGTACTTC
cdr3_aa: CSARGGSSGSRETQYF
j_call: TRBJ2-5
v_call: TRBV20-1
clone_size: few
d_call: TRBD2

cdr3_nt: TGTGCCAGCAGTGGGCACCTAAATCAGCCCCAGCATTTT
cdr3_aa: CASSGHLNQPQHF
j_call: TRBJ1-5
v_call: TRBV28
clone_size: few
d_call: -

cdr3_nt: TGTGCCGGCCGGACTAGCCAACCTAATTCCTACAATGAGCAGTTCTTC
cdr3_aa: CAGRTSQPNSYNEQFF
j_call: TRBJ2-1
v_call: TRBV28
clone_size: few
d_call: TRBD2

cdr3_nt: TGTGCCAGCAGTGAAGACAGGGGGATCTATGGCTACACCTTC
cdr3_aa: CASSEDRGIYGYTF
j_call: TRBJ1-2
v_call: TRBV6-1
clone_size: few
d_call: TRBD1

cdr3_nt: TGTGCCAGCAGTGAAGGCCAGGGGGATGAGCAGTTCTTC
cdr3_aa: CASSEGQGDEQFF
j_call: TRBJ2-1
v_call: TRBV2
clone_size: many
d_call: TRBD1

cdr3_nt: TGTGCCAGCAGCTTAGTGGAACTAGCGGGCGAGACCCAGTACTTC
cdr3_aa: CASSLVELAGETQYF
j_call: TRBJ2-5
v_call: TRBV7-9
clone_size: -
d_call: TRBD2

cdr3_nt: TGTGCCAGCAGCGTTGGGGACGTCTTCACTGAAGCTTTCTTT
cdr3_aa: CASSVGDVFTEAFF
j_call: TRBJ1-1
v_call: TRBV5-4
clone_size: many
d_call: -

cdr3_nt: TGTGCCAGCAGGTCAGACAGGCGGGGAATCTATGGCTACACCTTC
cdr3_aa: CASRSDRRGIYGYTF
j_call: TRBJ1-2
v_call: TRBV5-6
clone_size: few
d_call: -

cdr3_nt: TGTGCCACCAGCAGCGGCTCGGGAGGGAGCGGCTACACCTTC
cdr3_aa: CATSSGSGGSGYTF
j_call: TRBJ1-2
v_call: TRBV15
clone_size: many
d_call: -

cdr3_nt: TGCAGTGCTTCTGACAGGGCGGCGAGCAATCAGCCCCAGCATTTT
cdr3_aa: CSASDRAASNQPQHF
j_call: TRBJ1-5
v_call: TRBV20-1
clone_size: -
d_call: TRBD1

cdr3_nt: TGCAGCGTTGATAAGGGGGTTGGTGGCTACACCTTC
cdr3_aa: CSVDKGVGGYTF
j_call: TRBJ1-2
v_call: TRBV29-1
clone_size: -
d_call: -

cdr3_nt: TGTGCCAGCAGTCCTCAGGGGTCTAGGCCCCAGCATTTT
cdr3_aa: CASSPQGSRPQHF
j_call: TRBJ1-5
v_call: TRBV2
clone_size: many
d_call: -

cdr3_nt: TGCAGCGTTGATGGGGGTACCGATGAAAAACTGTTTTTT
cdr3_aa: CSVDGGTDEKLFF
j_call: TRBJ1-4
v_call: TRBV29-1
clone_size: -
d_call: -

cdr3_nt: TGTGCCAGCAGTTCTGGCCCCTCCCGGCGAAGTGGTTACTTC
cdr3_aa: CASSSGPSRRSGYF
j_call: TRBJ2-7
v_call: TRBV28
clone_size: many
d_call: -

cdr3_nt: TGCGCCAGCAGTGCAACAGGGACGGGCGAGCAGTACTTC
cdr3_aa: CASSATGTGEQYF
j_call: TRBJ2-7
v_call: TRBV10-2
clone_size: few
d_call: -

cdr3_nt: TGTGCCAGCAGCGCTCGAGAGGGGGGCTCAGATACGCAGTATTTT
cdr3_aa: CASSAREGGSDTQYF
j_call: TRBJ2-3
v_call: TRBV7-3
clone_size: -
d_call: -

cdr3_nt: TGTGCCAGCAGTTACTCGATTTGGCAGCCCCAGCATTTT
cdr3_aa: CASSYSIWQPQHF
j_call: TRBJ1-5
v_call: TRBV6-5
clone_size: many
d_call: -

cdr3_nt: TGTGCCAGTAGTCGCCGATTAGTAGCCAAAAACATTCAGTACTTC
cdr3_aa: CASSRRLVAKNIQYF
j_call: TRBJ2-4
v_call: TRBV19
clone_size: -
d_call: -

cdr3_nt: TGTGCTACCCCGAAACTAGCGGGAGAGAGAGAGACCCAGTACTTC
cdr3_aa: CATPKLAGERETQYF
j_call: TRBJ2-5
v_call: TRBV7-7
clone_size: many
d_call: TRBD2

cdr3_nt: TGTGCCAGTCTCGGCAGGGCCCGAAACACCGGGGAGCTGTTTTTT
cdr3_aa: CASLGRARNTGELFF
j_call: TRBJ2-2
v_call: TRBV6-1
clone_size: few
d_call: -

cdr3_nt: TGTGCCACCAGTCGGGGAGGGGCGGGGGACAATGAGCAGTTCTTC
cdr3_aa: CATSRGGAGDNEQFF
j_call: TRBJ2-1
v_call: TRBV24-1
clone_size: -
d_call: TRBD2